The 24 T cell receptor beta chains reported below all come from one sample, sequenced in a study of early T cells in non-severe SARS-CoV-2 infection. TCRdb itself ran the 5' RACE reads through MiXCR, one entry per CDR3 protein. The table shows fewer than 80,000 distinct CDR3 sequences, with about 4.9% occurring only once. The input for sequencing was whole blood, taken at baseline. These TCRs come from an adult who was a healthcare worker with PCR-confirmed SARS-CoV-2 infection or an uninfected control (not recorded which). The donor label of this sample is uncertain.

This clonotype was found many times. This chain connects TRBV7-2 to TRBJ1-2; the D is unclear. Germline V gives CDR1 SGHTA, CDR2 FQGNSA. V lost 2 bases, J lost 2 bases, and 6 bases lay in between. The CDR3 extends over 13 amino acids. CDR3 residues: CASSLRGNYGYTF. The DNA for the CDR3 is TGTGCCAGCAGCTTACGGGGAAACTATGGCTACACCTTC.

This clonotype was seen many times. The chain uses TRBV28 and TRBJ1-2; 8 bases fit TRBD1. V was pared by 4 bases and J by 6 bases, with 10 bases of the junction left unmatched. The germline V gene encodes CDR1 MDHEN and CDR2 SYDVKM. This CDR3 contains 15 residues. CDR3 nucleotides: TGTGCCAGCAGTTCGGGAGTGGGACAGGAGGATGGCTACACCTTC. Its translation: CASSSGVGQEDGYTF.

As for this clonotype: One junction end does not reproduce the germline sequence, and a read error may be involved. The chain carries TRBV24-1 and TRBJ2-3; D possibly corresponds to TRBD2 (5 bases). The CDR3 is 19 amino acids. Germline CDR1 KGHDR, CDR2 SFDVKD. The DNA for the CDR3 is TGTGTCACCAGTGCCCGAGGCGGGTCCGGGCGCCTTAGCACAGATACGCAGTATTTT. Translation: CVTSARGGSGRLSTDTQYF.

The table lists this clonotype with a few counts. The chain carries TRBV5-6 and TRBJ2-6; D perhaps matches TRBD1 (7 bases). CDR3 size: 19 residues. V was cut by 9 bases and J by 4 bases, with 29 bases left in between. In germline, CDR1 is SGHDT, CDR2 YYEEEE. DNA for the CDR3: TGTGCCACCAGGGACTCGGGACAGACCCTACTCGGGGGGGCCAACGTCCTGACTTTC. Protein sequence: CATRDSGQTLLGGANVLTF. Using reference TRBV5-6 and TRBJ2-6 for the parts outside the CDR3, the full variable domain is DAGVTQSPTHLIKTRGQQVTLRCSPKSGHDTVSWYQQALGQGPQFIFQYYEEEERQRGNFPDRFSGHQFPNYSSELNVNALLLGDSALYLCATRDSGQTLLGGANVLTFGAGSRLTVL.

At least ten counts were recorded for this clonotype. The chain employs TRBV28 and TRBJ1-2, with D perhaps matching TRBD1 (5 bases). The V gene's germline CDR1 is MDHEN and CDR2 SYDVKM. The V and J ends lost 3 bases and 0 bases respectively, with 5 bases between them. The CDR3 is 13 amino acids. The DNA for the CDR3 is TGTGCCAGCAGTTTGACAGCTAACTATGGCTACACCTTC. This encodes CASSLTANYGYTF.

This chain joins TRBV4-3 and TRBJ1-1; D possibly corresponds to TRBD1 (6 bases). V was pared by 5 bases and J by 3 bases, with 19 bases between. There are 16 residues in the CDR3. Germline V gives CDR1 LGHNA, CDR2 YSLEER. The DNA of the CDR3 is TGCGCCAGCAGCTACCGGGACATCACCTCGCACACTGAAGCTTTCTTT. Its protein is CASSYRDITSHTEAFF.

This clonotype came up a few times. The rearrangement joins TRBV5-1 to TRBJ2-1, with 9 bases aligning to TRBD2. Germline values: CDR1 SGHRS, CDR2 YFSETQ. The V and J ends lost 6 bases and 10 bases, in that order; junction bases with no gene match: 14. The length of the CDR3 is 15 residues. The CDR3 DNA follows: TGCGCCAGCAAACGAGGGGCTAGCGGGACGGGAGAGCAGTTCTTC. This codes for CASKRGASGTGEQFF.

V is TRBV29-1 and J is TRBJ1-2; no firm D call. The CDR3 totals 13 residues. Germline CDR1 and CDR2: SQVTM and ANQGSEA. With 3 bases removed from V and 4 bases from J, the gap between germline ends came to 12 bases. CDR3 nucleotide sequence: TGCAGCGTTGAGGGCCAGTCGATCTATGGCTACACCTTC. Protein sequence: CSVEGQSIYGYTF.

This clonotype occurred many times. The chain is built from TRBV5-6 and TRBJ2-3; unclear D gene. The CDR3 is made up of 14 amino acids. The germline CDR1 and CDR2 sequences are SGHDT and YYEEEE. V was shortened by 0 bases and J by 0 bases, with 5 bases between the two germline ends. CDR3: CASSLVGSTDTQYF. The CDR3 nucleotides are TGTGCCAGCAGCTTGGTAGGGAGCACAGATACGCAGTATTTT.

Many counts were recorded for this clonotype. The chain joins TRBV7-3 to TRBJ1-1; the match to TRBD1 covers 7 bases. Trimming took 4 bases from V and 5 from J; bases not matched to a gene: 7. This CDR3 has 14 residues. Germline lookup yields CDR1 SGHTA and CDR2 FQGTGA. CDR3 nucleotides: TGTGCCAGCAGCTCAATGACAGGGTCGACTGAAGCTTTCTTT. It encodes CASSSMTGSTEAFF.

V and J are TRBV18 and TRBJ1-2, with TRBD1 matching 8 bases. Germline loops: CDR1 KGHSH, CDR2 LQKENI. After removal of 10 bases from V and 8 bases from J, the junction contained 18 bases not matched to a gene. This CDR3 contains 15 residues. CDR3 sequence (DNA): TGTGCCACCCACCCGCAGCAGGGGGCTGAATTGGGCTACACCTTC. Translating gives CATHPQQGAELGYTF.

The chain joins TRBV19 to TRBJ2-7; D perhaps matches TRBD2 (5 bases). The V end was cut by 7 bases, the J end by 0 bases, with 10 bases between. The CDR3 is 13 amino acids. The germline CDR1 and CDR2 sequences are LNHDA and SQIVND (reference sequence). CDR3 amino acids: CASNPGSSYEQYF. The CDR3 region has the DNA TGTGCCAGTAACCCTGGGAGCTCCTACGAGCAGTACTTC. Variable domain in full (rest from reference TRBV19 and TRBJ2-7): DGGITQSPKYLFRKEGQNVTLSCEQNLNHDAMYWYRQDPGQGLRLIYYSQIVNDFQKGDIAEGYSVSREKKESFPLTVTSAQKNPTAFYLCASNPGSSYEQYFGPGTRLTVT.

This clonotype was picked up many times. The chain uses TRBV24-1 and TRBJ2-2; no clear D. V was clipped by 5 bases and J by 1 base, with 10 bases between them. Germline CDR1 is KGHDR and CDR2 is SFDVKD. The CDR3 totals 15 residues. CDR3 coding DNA: TGTGCCACCAGTGCTCTACATCAGAACACCGGGGAGCTGTTTTTT. Residues: CATSALHQNTGELFF.

This clonotype was recorded many times. Here the CDR3 reads CASSENPGADYEQYF. In DNA form, the CDR3 reads TGCGCCAGCAGTGAGAACCCAGGTGCCGACTACGAGCAGTACTTC. The rearrangement joins TRBV10-1 to TRBJ2-7, with D unclear. The germline CDR1 and CDR2 sequences are WNHNN and SYGVQD (reference sequence). V was trimmed by 2 bases and J by 3 bases, leaving 14 bases between them. The CDR3 has 15 amino acids.

This clonotype was picked up many times. The rearrangement joins TRBV11-2 to TRBJ2-7; D remains unclear. V lost 5 bases and J 6 bases, leaving 8 bases between the germline ends. Germline CDR1 reads SGHAT; CDR2 reads FQNNGV. The CDR3 length is 11 residues. The CDR3 DNA is TGTGCCAGCAGCAGCTTCGCCGAGCAGTACTTC. Residues: CASSSFAEQYF.

The table lists this clonotype with many counts. V is TRBV5-1 and J is TRBJ2-3; D is ambiguous. This CDR3 spans 12 amino acids. Trimming removed 0 bases from V and 3 bases from J, with 2 bases in between. Germline V gives CDR1 SGHRS, CDR2 YFSETQ. The CDR3 spells CASSLETDTQYF. The CDR3 DNA reads as TGCGCCAGCAGCTTGGAAACAGATACGCAGTATTTT.

This clonotype was detected a few times. The V and J genes are TRBV29-1 and TRBJ2-1; 10 nucleotides line up with TRBD2. The J segment lost 9 bases and the V segment lost 0 bases, leaving 8 bases of the junction unmatched. The V gene's germline CDR1 is SQVTM and CDR2 ANQGSEA. The CDR3 extends over 15 amino acids. The CDR3 here is CSVEEALAGWGEQFF. For the CDR3, the DNA is TGCAGCGTTGAAGAAGCACTAGCGGGGTGGGGTGAGCAGTTCTTC.

There are many counts of this clonotype. This chain uses TRBV7-9 with TRBJ1-2; TRBD1 agrees at 9 bases. CDR1 is SEHNR, CDR2 FQNEAQ, per germline (reference sequence). After removal of 0 bases from V and 10 bases from J, the junction contained 6 bases not matched to a gene. The CDR3 has 14 residues. DNA of the CDR3: TGTGCCAGCAGCTTAGCCGGGACAGGGATCTTCTACACCTTC. Amino acids: CASSLAGTGIFYTF.

The rearrangement links TRBV18 to TRBJ2-1; D remains ambiguous. CDR3 length: 12 amino acids. The V end was cut by 3 bases, the J end by 6 bases, with 6 bases between. Germline V CDR1 and CDR2: KGHSH, LQKENI. In nucleotides, the CDR3 is TGTGCCAGCTCACCCAGTGTCAATGAGCAGTTCTTC. Its protein product is CASSPSVNEQFF.

This clonotype was picked up a small number of times. The chain carries TRBV10-3 and TRBJ1-4; TRBD1 aligns across 11 bases. After removal of 9 bases from V and 4 bases from J, the junction contained 1 base not matched to a gene. CDR1 is ENHRY and CDR2 is SYGVKD in the germline V gene. CDR3 length: 13 residues. CDR3 loop: CAMGTGGNEKLFF. The DNA for the CDR3 is TGTGCCATGGGGACAGGGGGTAATGAAAAACTGTTTTTT.

This clonotype has more than one count but fewer than ten. The V and J genes are TRBV28 and TRBJ2-4; D is perhaps TRBD1 or TRBD2 (5 bases each). This CDR3 comprises 16 residues. Trimming removed 2 bases at V and 0 bases at J, with 11 bases between. CDR1 is MDHEN and CDR2 is SYDVKM in the germline V gene. The CDR3 DNA reads as TGTGCCAGCAGTTTAATGGGACGGCTAGCCAAAAACATTCAGTACTTC. The encoded protein is CASSLMGRLAKNIQYF.

V usage is TRBV28 and J usage is TRBJ2-1; D remains ambiguous. The ends were cut back, 6 bases at V and 6 bases at J, with 15 bases in the middle. The CDR3 length is 14 residues. Germline CDR1 and CDR2: MDHEN and SYDVKM. CDR3 nucleotides: TGTGCCAGCAGCCTAACCGGGCACCCCAATGAGCAGTTCTTC. Residues: CASSLTGHPNEQFF.

This clonotype was seen ten or more times. The chain uses TRBV12-5 and TRBJ2-1; the match to TRBD1 covers 8 bases. CDR3 length equals 16 residues. Germline V gene sequence: CDR1 LGHNT, CDR2 FRNRAP. With 5 bases clipped from V and 0 bases from J, the junction kept 6 bases outside the gene matches. CDR3 sequence (DNA): TGTGCTAGTGGTCCTCGGACAGGGAGCTCCTACAATGAGCAGTTCTTC. Protein: CASGPRTGSSYNEQFF.

This clonotype was seen only a few times. The J gene is TRBJ1-6, the V gene TRBV7-9; D gene ambiguous. Germline loops: CDR1 SEHNR, CDR2 FQNEAQ (reference sequence). The CDR3 runs 15 residues. Deletions cut 5 bases from V and 4 bases from J, with 12 bases between. The CDR3 DNA sequence: TGTGCCAGCAGCCAGGACGGATATTATAATTCACCCCTCCACTTT. Protein product: CASSQDGYYNSPLHF.